This T cell receptor (beta chain) comes out of a study of blood T cell repertoires in COVID-19. CDR3 length: 14 amino acids. In germline, CDR1 is SGHAT, CDR2 FQNNGV. With 5 bases removed from V and 8 bases from J, the gap between germline ends came to 13 bases. This table comes from immunoSEQ multiplex PCR, and its TCRdb copy is limited to in-frame clones, with some not included. The table lists 200,000 to 250,000 clones, 70% to 90% of them singletons, with around 3% in the top ten. V and J are TRBV11-2 and TRBJ1-6; D may be TRBD1 (5 bases). The receptor was derived from a man between 18 and 35 years old with active or convalescent COVID-19. Sequenced: peripheral blood. CDR3 coding DNA: TGTGCCAGCAGCCCCAGGGTTGGGGATTCACCCCTCCACTTT. Translation: CASSPRVGDSPLHF.